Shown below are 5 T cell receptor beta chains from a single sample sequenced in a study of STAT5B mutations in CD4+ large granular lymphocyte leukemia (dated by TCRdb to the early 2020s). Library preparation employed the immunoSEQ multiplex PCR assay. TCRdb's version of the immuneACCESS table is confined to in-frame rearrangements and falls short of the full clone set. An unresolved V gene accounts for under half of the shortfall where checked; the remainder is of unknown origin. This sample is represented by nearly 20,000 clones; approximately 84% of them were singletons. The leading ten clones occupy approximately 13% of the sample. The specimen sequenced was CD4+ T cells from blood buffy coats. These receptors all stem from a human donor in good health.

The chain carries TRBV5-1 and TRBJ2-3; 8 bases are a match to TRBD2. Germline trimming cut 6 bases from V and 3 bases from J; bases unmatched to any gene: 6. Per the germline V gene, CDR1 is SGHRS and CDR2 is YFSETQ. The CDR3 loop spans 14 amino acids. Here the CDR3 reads CASNPGGDTDTQYF. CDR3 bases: TGCGCCAGCAACCCGGGAGGGGATACAGATACGCAGTATTTT.

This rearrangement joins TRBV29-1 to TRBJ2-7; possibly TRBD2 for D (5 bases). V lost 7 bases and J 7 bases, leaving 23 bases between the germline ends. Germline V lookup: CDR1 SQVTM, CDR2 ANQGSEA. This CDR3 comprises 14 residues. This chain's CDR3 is CSAVRSSGPQEQYF. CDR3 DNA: TGCAGCGCCGTGAGGTCCAGCGGACCGCAGGAGCAGTACTTC.

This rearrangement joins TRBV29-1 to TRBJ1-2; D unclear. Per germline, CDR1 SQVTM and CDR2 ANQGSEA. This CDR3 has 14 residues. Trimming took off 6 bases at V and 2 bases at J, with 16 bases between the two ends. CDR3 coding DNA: TGCAGCGTCCTCGAAGGAGGAAGAAACTATGGCTACACCTTC. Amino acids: CSVLEGGRNYGYTF.

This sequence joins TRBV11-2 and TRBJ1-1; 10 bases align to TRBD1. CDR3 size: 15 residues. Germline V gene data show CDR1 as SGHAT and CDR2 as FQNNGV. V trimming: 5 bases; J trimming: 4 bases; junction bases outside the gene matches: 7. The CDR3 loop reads CASSVTGGRFTEAFF. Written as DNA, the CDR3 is TGTGCCAGCAGCGTGACAGGGGGCAGATTCACTGAAGCTTTCTTT.

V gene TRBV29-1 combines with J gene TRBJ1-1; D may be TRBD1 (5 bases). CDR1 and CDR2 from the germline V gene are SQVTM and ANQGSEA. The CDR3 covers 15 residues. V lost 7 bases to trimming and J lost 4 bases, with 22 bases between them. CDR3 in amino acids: CSAYGRQTLGTEAFF. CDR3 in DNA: TGCAGCGCCTATGGTAGACAGACCCTGGGCACTGAAGCTTTCTTT.